This TCR beta chain emerged from a study of cytomegalovirus exposure and HLA in healthy donors. Study outcomes and limitations: A later look showed TCR association rates differing by HLA locus, highest for DRB1 and lowest for HLA-C.

This clone has just one count. Its antigen is undetermined. The CDR3 is made up of 14 amino acids. Germline lookup yields CDR1 MNHEY and CDR2 SVGAGI. The V segment lost 2 bases and the J segment 4 bases; nucleotides outside the gene matches: 4. The PCR used 60 Vbeta and 13 Jbeta primers. The repertoire was sequenced with immunoSEQ multiplex PCR; TCRdb's copy has only in-frame clones and lacks some. The sample carries roughly 120,000 clones, 75% to 85% recorded once. The material sequenced was PBMCs. V gene TRBV6-5 combines with J gene TRBJ1-1; TRBD1 agrees at 7 bases. The origin of this receptor is a woman between 18 and 29 years old in good health and CMV-seropositive. CDR3 sequence reads: CASSYLDRATEAFF. The CDR3 DNA reads as TGTGCCAGCAGTTACCTTGACAGGGCCACTGAAGCTTTCTTT.